The 5 T cell receptor beta chains given below trace back to one sample, sequenced in a study of blood T cell repertoires in COVID-19. Using immunoSEQ multiplex PCR, the repertoire was profiled, and TCRdb retains in-frame clones only, with some absent. The sample has 30,000 or so clones, roughly 88% seen once. Material for sequencing was peripheral blood. The receptor source for this set is a human donor in a cohort sampled during active COVID-19.

V and J are TRBV6-5 and TRBJ1-5; unclear D gene. The CDR3 consists of 12 residues. Trimming stripped 6 bases from V and 5 bases from J, with 8 bases between. Per the germline V gene, CDR1 is MNHEY and CDR2 is SVGAGI. The CDR3 DNA reads as TGTGCCAGCAGAAGAACGGATCAGCCCCAGCATTTT. Translated: CASRRTDQPQHF.

This clone was detected once. This chain links TRBV7-8 with TRBJ2-7; D is ambiguous. CDR1 and CDR2 (germline): SGHVS, FQNEAQ. Trimming removed 5 bases from V and 0 bases from J, with 14 bases in between. The CDR3 spans 15 residues. CDR3 sequence (DNA): TGTGCCAGCAGCCAAGACTCCTTTAGCTCCTACGAGCAGTACTTC. The encoded protein is CASSQDSFSSYEQYF. The full variable domain, in which reference TRBV7-8 and TRBJ2-7 provide the parts outside the CDR3, is GAGVSQSPRYKVAKRGQDVALRCDPISGHVSLFWYQQALGQGPEFLTYFQNEAQLDKSGLPSDRFFAERPEGSVSTLKIQRTQQEDSAVYLCASSQDSFSSYEQYFGPGTRLTVT.

The chain carries TRBV10-3 and TRBJ1-2, with unresolved D. V lost 2 bases to trimming and J lost 2 bases, with 15 bases between them. The CDR3 is 16 residues long. Germline lookup yields CDR1 ENHRY and CDR2 SYGVKD. The CDR3 sequence is CAISELRPGTNYGYTF. In nucleotides, the CDR3 is TGTGCCATCAGTGAGCTTAGGCCGGGAACAAACTATGGCTACACCTTC.

The rearrangement uses TRBV5-5 and TRBJ1-3; maybe TRBD1 (5 bases). CDR1 is SGHKS, CDR2 YYEKEE, per germline (reference sequence). The V and J ends lost 0 bases and 2 bases respectively, with 9 bases between them. The CDR3 is 15 amino acids. The CDR3 sequence: CASSLDGGPGNTIYF. The CDR3 nucleotides read TGTGCCAGCAGCTTGGACGGGGGACCTGGAAACACCATATATTTT.

This chain uses TRBV24-1 with TRBJ2-1, with 8 bases fitting TRBD1. With 4 bases clipped from V and 1 base from J, the junction kept 2 bases outside the gene matches. Per germline, CDR1 KGHDR and CDR2 SFDVKD. CDR3 length equals 15 residues. DNA for the CDR3: TGTGCCACCAGTGACGGACAGGGTTCCTACAATGAGCAGTTCTTC. Translation: CATSDGQGSYNEQFF.